A selection of T cell receptor beta chains follows, all from one sample in a study of T cell responses to AZD1222 COVID-19 vaccine. Method: immunoSEQ multiplex PCR; TCRdb's copy keeps in-frame clones and lacks some. The table shows 100,000 or so clones, with around nine tenths occurring only once. Sequencing used peripheral blood, obtained on day 0 of AZD1222 vaccination. These receptors all stem from an adult in good health. The conserved cysteine and the conserved F or W are not part of the CDR3 here. D genes are given only for firm matches.

CDR3aa: ASSEAGVNTEAF
j_gene: TRBJ1-1
v_gene: TRBV6-1
d_gene: .

CDR3aa: ASSQAENIQY
j_gene: TRBJ2-4
v_gene: TRBV3-1/TRBV3-2
d_gene: .

CDR3aa: ASSLQGPTEAF
j_gene: TRBJ1-1
v_gene: TRBV5-6
d_gene: .

CDR3aa: ASSKRGRESQY
j_gene: TRBJ2-3
v_gene: TRBV21-1
d_gene: .

CDR3aa: ASSFVPGYGYT
j_gene: TRBJ1-2
v_gene: TRBV27
d_gene: .

CDR3aa: ASINSGTLFYGYT
j_gene: TRBJ1-2
v_gene: TRBV28
d_gene: .

CDR3aa: ATSEGLATNEKLF
j_gene: TRBJ1-4
v_gene: TRBV24-1
d_gene: .

CDR3aa: ASSLGSVHNEQF
j_gene: TRBJ2-1
v_gene: TRBV11-2
d_gene: .

CDR3aa: ASTRQGWTEAF
j_gene: TRBJ1-1
v_gene: TRBV12-3/TRBV12-4
d_gene: TRBD1

CDR3aa: ASSPHGGAPYEQY
j_gene: TRBJ2-7
v_gene: TRBV5-6
d_gene: .

CDR3aa: ASSSQLQTRIETQY
j_gene: TRBJ2-5
v_gene: TRBV7-2
d_gene: .

CDR3aa: ASSPSLSNQPQH
j_gene: TRBJ1-5
v_gene: TRBV4-1
d_gene: .

CDR3aa: ASSLESYGYT
j_gene: TRBJ1-2
v_gene: TRBV5-6
d_gene: .

CDR3aa: ASSSSGTGFTEAF
j_gene: TRBJ1-1
v_gene: TRBV28
d_gene: TRBD1

CDR3aa: ASSQLTGRDNEKLF
j_gene: TRBJ1-4
v_gene: TRBV4-1
d_gene: TRBD1

CDR3aa: ASSRDRGMRYGYT
j_gene: TRBJ1-2
v_gene: TRBV27
d_gene: TRBD1

CDR3aa: ASSRQGGTEAF
j_gene: TRBJ1-1
v_gene: TRBV3-1/TRBV3-2
d_gene: TRBD1

CDR3aa: ASSIVADPAPSYEQY
j_gene: TRBJ2-7
v_gene: TRBV19
d_gene: .

CDR3aa: ASSLAILVAGGYETQY
j_gene: TRBJ2-5
v_gene: TRBV11-2
d_gene: TRBD1

CDR3aa: AISDGTGDEKLF
j_gene: TRBJ1-4
v_gene: TRBV10-3
d_gene: TRBD1

CDR3aa: ASSRTGTSYEQY
j_gene: TRBJ2-7
v_gene: TRBV11-1
d_gene: .

CDR3aa: ASRPSGEYGYT
j_gene: TRBJ1-2
v_gene: TRBV11-1
d_gene: .

CDR3aa: ASNFRQSSYEQY
j_gene: TRBJ2-7
v_gene: TRBV28
d_gene: .

CDR3aa: ASTPTFGLAGGNSYEQY
j_gene: TRBJ2-7
v_gene: TRBV19
d_gene: TRBD2

CDR3aa: ASSFLLAVNTDTQY
j_gene: TRBJ2-3
v_gene: TRBV5-6
d_gene: TRBD2

CDR3aa: ASSPQLSTDTQY
j_gene: TRBJ2-3
v_gene: TRBV5-1
d_gene: .

CDR3aa: ASSLLAGGYNEQF
j_gene: TRBJ2-1
v_gene: TRBV7-3
d_gene: TRBD2

CDR3aa: ASSYRRDTDTGVNTDTQY
j_gene: TRBJ2-3
v_gene: TRBV7-8
d_gene: .

CDR3aa: ASSPGVGYT
j_gene: TRBJ1-2
v_gene: TRBV2
d_gene: .

CDR3aa: ASSYAGASYEQY
j_gene: TRBJ2-7
v_gene: TRBV6-5
d_gene: .

CDR3aa: ASSPETQTVTGPEAF
j_gene: TRBJ1-1
v_gene: TRBV7-9
d_gene: .

CDR3aa: ASSLVLGAGEQF
j_gene: TRBJ2-1
v_gene: TRBV13
d_gene: .

CDR3aa: ASNAMGGQPQH
j_gene: TRBJ1-5
v_gene: TRBV12-3/TRBV12-4
d_gene: .

CDR3aa: ASSPVRGAAYNEQF
j_gene: TRBJ2-1
v_gene: TRBV5-4
d_gene: .

CDR3aa: ASSIQDSFYGYT
j_gene: TRBJ1-2
v_gene: TRBV19
d_gene: .

CDR3aa: ASSYRTGFGGELF
j_gene: TRBJ2-2
v_gene: TRBV5-1
d_gene: TRBD1

CDR3aa: ASSAQGTQETQY
j_gene: TRBJ2-5
v_gene: TRBV5-1
d_gene: TRBD1

CDR3aa: ASRDPTGDPSTDTQY
j_gene: TRBJ2-3
v_gene: TRBV9
d_gene: TRBD1

CDR3aa: ARPRKGWQAPNYGYT
j_gene: TRBJ1-2
v_gene: TRBV5-3
d_gene: .

CDR3aa: ASSVQGDGQPQH
j_gene: TRBJ1-5
v_gene: TRBV9
d_gene: TRBD1

CDR3aa: ARQRAPRGASTDTQY
j_gene: TRBJ2-3
v_gene: TRBV2
d_gene: .

CDR3aa: ASSFDQDEQY
j_gene: TRBJ2-7
v_gene: TRBV28
d_gene: .

CDR3aa: ASSHLDSELNEQF
j_gene: TRBJ2-1
v_gene: TRBV4-1
d_gene: .

CDR3aa: ASSYINPGQGANVLT
j_gene: TRBJ2-6
v_gene: TRBV5-6
d_gene: TRBD1

CDR3aa: ATSEPGRDTEAF
j_gene: TRBJ1-1
v_gene: TRBV24-1
d_gene: .

CDR3aa: SVAMDTSNYGYT
j_gene: TRBJ1-2
v_gene: TRBV29-1
d_gene: .

CDR3aa: ASGQGGSNQPQH
j_gene: TRBJ1-5
v_gene: TRBV28
d_gene: TRBD1

CDR3aa: ASAPTSGGATGANVLT
j_gene: TRBJ2-6
v_gene: TRBV7-2
d_gene: TRBD2

CDR3aa: ASSPMDGNSGNTIY
j_gene: TRBJ1-3
v_gene: TRBV19
d_gene: .

CDR3aa: ASSPGGGQETQY
j_gene: TRBJ2-5
v_gene: TRBV5-4
d_gene: TRBD2

CDR3aa: ASSLPRGWETQY
j_gene: TRBJ2-5
v_gene: TRBV28
d_gene: .

CDR3aa: ASSLGGRGLMNTEAF
j_gene: TRBJ1-1
v_gene: TRBV5-1
d_gene: .

CDR3aa: ASRGEQGFNYGYT
j_gene: TRBJ1-2
v_gene: TRBV7-9
d_gene: TRBD1

CDR3aa: ASRPDRGNSPLH
j_gene: TRBJ1-6
v_gene: TRBV5-4
d_gene: TRBD1

CDR3aa: ASSLVQDTEAF
j_gene: TRBJ1-1
v_gene: TRBV5-1
d_gene: .